This T cell receptor (beta chain) was captured by sequencing in a study of CD8+ T cells in alopecia areata. Between the trimmed V and J ends, which lost 6 bases and 4 bases, there was a span of 7 bases. CDR3 size: 12 residues. The germline gives CDR1 SGHTA, CDR2 FQGNSA. Isolation of CD4+ and CD8+ T cells from PBMCs was achieved by sorting. RNA was extracted and reverse transcribed into cDNA as the sequencing template. The protocol was immunoSEQ multiplex PCR, while the TCRdb copy is restricted to in-frame clones and leaves out a portion. The sample consists of around 150,000 clones, around 62% of them appearing once.

This chain uses TRBV7-2 with TRBJ2-1; D is unclear. The source of this sequence is a human donor in good health. The sequenced sample consisted of CD8+ T cells sorted from blood. The CDR3, as DNA: TGTGCCAGCAGGAGTAATTACAATGAGCAGTTCTTC. Protein sequence: CASRSNYNEQFF. Looking up the rest from reference TRBV7-2 and TRBJ2-1 gives the full variable domain: GAGVSQSPSNKVTEKGKDVELRCDPISGHTALYWYRQSLGQGLEFLIYFQGNSAPDKSGLPSDRFSAERTGGSVSTLTIQRTQQEDSAVYLCASRSNYNEQFFGPGTRLTVL.